The rows below give T cell receptor beta chains drawn from one sample of a study of cytotoxic CD8 clonotypes in ibrutinib-treated CLL. Repertoires were generated with immunoSEQ multiplex PCR, while TCRdb's copy carries only in-frame clones and drops some. Among around 300,000 clones listed, roughly 80% were seen once. Sequencing was performed on PBMCs, taken before ibrutinib treatment. These receptors were collected from a human donor with chronic lymphocytic leukemia. Both conserved end residues are part of each CDR3. D genes are given only for firm matches. Clone sizes are given selectively: once, few, many, or a class where the clone is expanded.

J: TRBJ1-2; size: many; V: TRBV5-4; D: TRBD1; DNA: TGTGCCAGCAGCTTGGGGGCCCGGACAGGAAGGACCTCGAGCTACACCTTC; CDR3: CASSLGARTGRTSSYTF
J: TRBJ1-4; size: NA; V: TRBV5-6; D: TRBD1; DNA: TGTGCCAGCAGCTGGAGGGACAGGGGAGATGAAAAACTGTTTTTT; CDR3: CASSWRDRGDEKLFF
J: TRBJ2-7; size: NA; V: TRBV30; D: NA; DNA: TGTGCCTGGACCCCGGCTCGGGAATACGAGCAGTACTTC; CDR3: CAWTPAREYEQYF
J: TRBJ2-2; size: NA; V: TRBV7-7; D: TRBD1; DNA: TGTGCCAGCAGCTTAGATTTAGGTGGTGCGGGACAGGGACTCACCGGGGAGCTGTTTTTT; CDR3: CASSLDLGGAGQGLTGELFF
J: TRBJ2-7; size: NA; V: TRBV25-1; D: TRBD1; DNA: TGTGCCAGCAGTATGTATGGACAGGGTATGTACGAGCAGTACTTC; CDR3: CASSMYGQGMYEQYF
J: TRBJ1-1; size: few; V: TRBV19; D: NA; DNA: TGTGCCAGTAGCCCTAACACCGGGACAACGAACACTGAAGCTTTCTTT; CDR3: CASSPNTGTTNTEAFF
J: TRBJ2-1; size: once; V: TRBV18; D: TRBD2; DNA: TGTGCCAGCTCACCATGGGCTAGCGGGGGAAACTACAATGAGCAGTTCTTC; CDR3: CASSPWASGGNYNEQFF
J: TRBJ2-3; size: NA; V: TRBV4-1; D: TRBD2; DNA: TGCGCCAGCAGCCAGTCGGCTAGCGGGAGTGATACGCAGTATTTT; CDR3: CASSQSASGSDTQYF
J: TRBJ2-7; size: few; V: TRBV27; D: TRBD1; DNA: TGTGCCAGCAGTTCCCCGGGACAGGGTGTCTACGAGCAGTACTTC; CDR3: CASSSPGQGVYEQYF
J: TRBJ2-2; size: NA; V: TRBV19; D: NA; DNA: TGTGCCAGTAGTATTCTGAGGGCTAACACCGGGGAGCTGTTTTTT; CDR3: CASSILRANTGELFF
J: TRBJ2-1; size: once; V: TRBV7-7; D: TRBD2; DNA: TGTGCTAGCAGCCGACTAGCGGTAGACCCCTACAATGAGCAGTTCTTC; CDR3: CASSRLAVDPYNEQFF
J: TRBJ2-7; size: NA; V: TRBV10-3; D: NA; DNA: TGTGCCATCAGCGGATCAAATGAGGTCGAGCAGTACTTC; CDR3: CAISGSNEVEQYF
J: TRBJ1-4; size: NA; V: TRBV5-1; D: TRBD1; DNA: TGCGCCAGCAGCCGCACGACAGGGGTTGGAGAAAAACTGTTTTTT; CDR3: CASSRTTGVGEKLFF
J: TRBJ1-2; size: once; V: TRBV5-1; D: NA; DNA: TGCGCCAGCAGCTTGGAACCCCACCGCAGGGGAATATATGGCTACACCTTC; CDR3: CASSLEPHRRGIYGYTF
J: TRBJ1-1; size: NA; V: TRBV5-1; D: NA; DNA: TGCGCCAGCAGCTTGGCCGGAGGGGTCACTGAAGCTTTCTTT; CDR3: CASSLAGGVTEAFF
J: TRBJ1-1; size: few; V: TRBV27; D: NA; DNA: TGTGCCAGCAGTTCCTACACTGAAGCTTTCTTT; CDR3: CASSSYTEAFF
J: TRBJ1-5; size: NA; V: TRBV10-3; D: TRBD1; DNA: TGTGCCAGTACAGGGGTCGTGACTCAGCCCCAGCATTTT; CDR3: CASTGVVTQPQHF
J: TRBJ2-7; size: few; V: TRBV7-6; D: NA; DNA: TGTGCCAGCAGCTTAGCCTACCGACCCCCCTACGAGCAGTACTTC; CDR3: CASSLAYRPPYEQYF
J: TRBJ1-2; size: NA; V: TRBV2; D: NA; DNA: TGTGCCAGCAGTGACCCCCCGATGAGAAGGGGCTACACCTTC; CDR3: CASSDPPMRRGYTF
J: TRBJ2-7; size: NA; V: TRBV18; D: NA; DNA: TGTGCCAGCTCACGAGGGTCGTACGAGCAGTACTTC; CDR3: CASSRGSYEQYF
J: TRBJ2-3; size: NA; V: TRBV27; D: TRBD1; DNA: TGTGCCAGCAGTTTAAGGGGGCGTTTCACAGATACGCAGTATTTT; CDR3: CASSLRGRFTDTQYF
J: TRBJ2-1; size: NA; V: TRBV11-2; D: TRBD2; DNA: TGTGCCAGCAGCTCCCTCGCTAGCGGGAGGGCCGGTGAGCAGTTCTTC; CDR3: CASSSLASGRAGEQFF
J: TRBJ2-1; size: NA; V: TRBV2; D: NA; DNA: TGTGCCAGCTGGCTCGGCAGTTTTGAGCAGTTCTTC; CDR3: CASWLGSFEQFF
J: TRBJ2-3; size: NA; V: TRBV5-8; D: TRBD2; DNA: TGTGCCAGCAGCTACCCGGGACTAGCGGTAATAGATACGCAGTATTTT; CDR3: CASSYPGLAVIDTQYF
J: TRBJ2-4; size: NA; V: TRBV6-1; D: NA; DNA: TGTGCCAGCAGACACCTCAGAGGCAGCATTCAGTACTTC; CDR3: CASRHLRGSIQYF
J: TRBJ2-5; size: NA; V: TRBV18; D: TRBD1; DNA: TGTGCCAGCTCACCTGCGGACAGGGGTCGAGAGACCCAGTACTTC; CDR3: CASSPADRGRETQYF
J: TRBJ2-5; size: NA; V: TRBV2; D: TRBD2; DNA: TGTGCCAGCAGTGTGACTAGCGGGAGGTTGGAGACCCAGTACTTC; CDR3: CASSVTSGRLETQYF
J: TRBJ1-2; size: NA; V: TRBV9; D: NA; DNA: TGTGCCAGCAGTCCAGGGCTCGGCTACACCTTC; CDR3: CASSPGLGYTF
J: TRBJ2-7; size: NA; V: TRBV6-4; D: NA; DNA: TGTGCCAGCAGTGACAGCTTCTGGTCGGAGAAGCAGTACTTC; CDR3: CASSDSFWSEKQYF
J: TRBJ1-5; size: NA; V: TRBV6-6; D: NA; DNA: TGTGCCAGCGGGCACAGGGACGGTCAGCCCCAGCATTTT; CDR3: CASGHRDGQPQHF
J: TRBJ2-5; size: NA; V: TRBV5-1; D: TRBD2; DNA: TGCGCCAGCAGCCGATTCGGACTAGCGGAAGACACCCAGTACTTC; CDR3: CASSRFGLAEDTQYF
J: TRBJ2-3; size: NA; V: TRBV2; D: NA; DNA: TGTGCCAGCAGTGAATGGCGGTCTAGCACAGATACGCAGTATTTT; CDR3: CASSEWRSSTDTQYF
J: TRBJ2-7; size: NA; V: TRBV4-3; D: NA; DNA: TGCGCCAGCAGCCAAAATAAGGGCTACGAGCAGTACTTC; CDR3: CASSQNKGYEQYF
J: TRBJ2-7; size: NA; V: TRBV7-9; D: TRBD1; DNA: TGTGCCAGCAGCCAGGGACAGGGTCCCTACGAGCAGTACTTC; CDR3: CASSQGQGPYEQYF
J: TRBJ1-5; size: few; V: TRBV19; D: NA; DNA: TGTGCCAGTCGCAGGGGTGATCAGCCCCAGCATTTT; CDR3: CASRRGDQPQHF
J: TRBJ2-7; size: NA; V: TRBV25-1; D: TRBD2; DNA: TGTGCCAGCAGCTCCATAGCGGGGACCTACGAGCAGTACTTC; CDR3: CASSSIAGTYEQYF
J: TRBJ1-3; size: NA; V: TRBV6-5; D: NA; DNA: TGTGCCAGCAGTTACTCAGGCGTCTCTGGAAACACCATATATTTT; CDR3: CASSYSGVSGNTIYF
J: TRBJ2-4; size: NA; V: TRBV4-1; D: NA; DNA: TGCGCCAGCAGCCTCACGGGGGAGAAGTACTTC; CDR3: CASSLTGEKYF
J: TRBJ2-7; size: NA; V: TRBV7-2; D: NA; DNA: TGTGCCAGCAGCTTAGTCAGCGCCAGCTCCTACGAGCAGTACTTC; CDR3: CASSLVSASSYEQYF
J: TRBJ1-2; size: NA; V: TRBV27; D: NA; DNA: TGTGCCAGCAGTTTATCCCGAGGGGGGGGCAATGGCTACACCTTC; CDR3: CASSLSRGGGNGYTF
J: TRBJ2-7; size: NA; V: TRBV5-5; D: NA; DNA: TGTGCCAGCAGGCGGGAGACAGGGGCCTACGAGCAGTACTTC; CDR3: CASRRETGAYEQYF
J: TRBJ2-7; size: NA; V: TRBV19; D: NA; DNA: TGTGCCAGTACCCATAAGGCCGACACCTACGAGCAGTACTTC; CDR3: CASTHKADTYEQYF
J: TRBJ1-4; size: NA; V: TRBV6-5; D: NA; DNA: TGTGCCAGCAGCCCCTGGGGCGGGGAAAAACTGTTTTTT; CDR3: CASSPWGGEKLFF
J: TRBJ2-7; size: NA; V: TRBV19; D: NA; DNA: TGTGCCGGGGGTTCGTTAGGGGCATACGAGCAGTACTTC; CDR3: CAGGSLGAYEQYF
J: TRBJ2-7; size: NA; V: TRBV10-2; D: TRBD2; DNA: TGCGCCAGCAATGGACTAGCGGGCGACAACGAGCAGTACTTC; CDR3: CASNGLAGDNEQYF
J: TRBJ2-5; size: NA; V: TRBV7-6; D: TRBD2; DNA: TGTGCCAGCAGCTTAGACCCGCTAGCGGGAGGGTCGGAGACCCAGTACTTC; CDR3: CASSLDPLAGGSETQYF
J: TRBJ1-1; size: NA; V: TRBV19; D: NA; DNA: TGTGCCAGTAGTATCAAGGCCGGGAACACTGAAGCTTTCTTT; CDR3: CASSIKAGNTEAFF
J: TRBJ1-1; size: NA; V: TRBV29-1; D: TRBD1; DNA: TGCAGCGTTAGCGGGACAGGGGTTGGCACTGAAGCTTTCTTT; CDR3: CSVSGTGVGTEAFF
J: TRBJ2-2; size: few; V: TRBV18; D: TRBD1; DNA: TGTGCCAGCTCTCCCGGGACAGGGGCCAACACCGGGGAGCTGTTTTTT; CDR3: CASSPGTGANTGELFF
J: TRBJ2-6; size: NA; V: TRBV9; D: NA; DNA: TGTGCCAGCAGCCGCGACAGCTCTGGGGCCAACGTCCTGACTTTC; CDR3: CASSRDSSGANVLTF
J: TRBJ2-1; size: NA; V: TRBV7-2; D: NA; DNA: TGTGCCAGCAGCTTAGGGGTGGCGGCTCGGAATGAGCAGTTCTTC; CDR3: CASSLGVAARNEQFF
J: TRBJ1-1; size: NA; V: TRBV5-8; D: TRBD1; DNA: TGTGCCAGCAGCCTACGGTGGGACAGCACTAACACTGAAGCTTTCTTT; CDR3: CASSLRWDSTNTEAFF
J: TRBJ2-7; size: NA; V: TRBV19; D: NA; DNA: TGTGCCAGTAGTATTCCAGACTCAGGATCCGACGAGCAGTACTTC; CDR3: CASSIPDSGSDEQYF